The 15 T cell receptor beta chains listed next were all sequenced from one sample in a study of blood T cell repertoires in COVID-19. This table comes from immunoSEQ multiplex PCR, and its TCRdb copy is limited to in-frame clones, with some not included. The sample has under 100,000 clones, 81% seen once. Sequenced sample: peripheral blood. These receptor sequences come from an elderly man with active or convalescent COVID-19.

The CDR3 spells CSASLRRINIQYF. CDR3 sequence (DNA): TGCAGTGCTAGTTTAAGGAGAATAAACATTCAGTACTTC. V and J are TRBV20-1 and TRBJ2-4; D is undetermined. The CDR3 runs 13 residues. V shed 3 bases and J shed 6 bases, with 12 bases lying between them. Germline CDR1 and CDR2: DFQATT and SNEGSKA (reference sequence).

This chain connects TRBV6-2 or TRBV6-3 to TRBJ2-3; 7 bases agree with TRBD2. V lost 2 bases, J lost 4 bases, and 9 bases stayed unmatched. Germline V gene lookup returns CDR1 MNHEY and CDR2 SVGEGT. The CDR3 spans 16 residues. DNA for the CDR3: TGTGCCAGCAGTTACAAAGCGGGGCCTCGACCAGATACGCAGTATTTT. It specifies CASSYKAGPRPDTQYF.

This sequence joins TRBV24-1 and TRBJ1-5; no definite D call. The V gene's germline CDR1 is KGHDR and CDR2 SFDVKD. This CDR3 region has 13 residues. V lost 6 bases and J lost 4, with 9 bases in between. CDR3 nucleotide sequence: TGTGCCACCAGTCCCGGGTTGAATCAGCCCCAGCATTTT. Its protein product is CATSPGLNQPQHF.

The chain carries TRBV29-1 and TRBJ1-1, with TRBD1 identical over 7 bases. CDR3 length: 12 amino acids. Looked up from germline, CDR1 is SQVTM and CDR2 is ANQGSEA. With V trimmed by 6 bases and J by 5 bases, 6 bases remained unmatched. In DNA, the CDR3 is TGCAGCGTAAACAGGGGATGGACTGAAGCTTTCTTT. Translating it yields CSVNRGWTEAFF.

The rearrangement uses TRBV27 and TRBJ1-3; tentative D call: TRBD1 (5 bases). The CDR3 totals 15 residues. Germline-derived CDR1 and CDR2 are MNHEY and SMNVEV (reference sequence). V lost 5 bases and J lost 1, with 12 bases in between. CDR3 amino acids: CASSRSGGSGNTIYF. Written as DNA, the CDR3 is TGTGCCAGCAGTCGTAGTGGGGGGTCTGGAAACACCATATATTTT.

This chain joins TRBV27 and TRBJ1-2, with D perhaps TRBD1 (5 bases). Germline V gene lookup returns CDR1 MNHEY and CDR2 SMNVEV (reference sequence). V was shortened by 0 bases and J by 1 base, with 12 bases between the two germline ends. The CDR3 runs 16 residues. CDR3 sequence reads: CASSLSPEGVNYGYTF. The CDR3 nucleotides are TGTGCCAGCAGTTTATCCCCCGAAGGGGTTAACTATGGCTACACCTTC.

The chain carries TRBV6-5 and TRBJ2-7; 11 positions agree with TRBD2. CDR1 and CDR2 (germline): MNHEY, SVGAGI. The CDR3 runs to 15 residues. V shed 5 bases and J 2 bases; nucleotides not matched to a gene: 5. The CDR3 sequence: CASSPPLAGAYEQYF. The CDR3, as DNA: TGTGCCAGCAGTCCCCCACTAGCGGGGGCCTACGAGCAGTACTTC.

The chain combines TRBV27 with TRBJ2-1, with TRBD2 as a possible D gene (5 bases). Trimming shortened V by 2 bases and J by 2 bases, and 13 bases separated the two germline ends. Germline CDR1 is MNHEY and CDR2 is SMNVEV (reference sequence). The CDR3 consists of 16 residues. The CDR3 is CASSLEGPTPYNEQFF. Written as DNA, the CDR3 is TGTGCCAGCAGTTTAGAGGGCCCGACGCCCTACAATGAGCAGTTCTTC.

This chain joins TRBV11-1 and TRBJ2-7; tentatively, D is TRBD2 (5 bases). The V end was cut by 5 bases, the J end by 2 bases, with 13 bases between. The V gene's germline CDR1 is SGHAT and CDR2 FQDESV (reference sequence). The CDR3 contains 14 residues. The CDR3 sequence is CASSLSTGTYEQYF. CDR3 nucleotide sequence: TGTGCCAGCAGCCTTAGTACCGGGACCTACGAGCAGTACTTC.

The CDR3 reads CASSPRTATNYGYTF. As DNA, the CDR3 is TGTGCCAGCAGCCCTAGGACAGCGACTAACTATGGCTACACCTTC. The rearrangement uses TRBV3-1 (or the pseudogene TRBV3-2) and TRBJ1-2; D is perhaps TRBD1 (6 bases). The CDR3 loop spans 15 amino acids. V lost 4 bases and J lost 0, with 12 bases in between. The V gene's germline CDR1 is LGHDT and CDR2 YNNKEL (reference sequence).

This rearrangement joins TRBV5-6 to TRBJ2-5; perhaps TRBD2 as D (5 bases). The length of the CDR3 is 16 residues. CDR1 is SGHDT and CDR2 is YYEEEE in the germline V gene. V lost 0 bases and J 1 base, leaving 13 bases between the germline ends. CDR3 amino acids: CASSLGLLAFQETQYF. The DNA for the CDR3 is TGTGCCAGCAGCTTGGGTTTGCTAGCCTTCCAAGAGACCCAGTACTTC.

V usage is TRBV14 and J usage is TRBJ1-4; 9 nucleotides match TRBD1. Germline CDR1 and CDR2: SGHDN and FVKESK. Trimming removed 8 bases from V and 6 bases from J; junction bases left unmatched: 10. The CDR3 length is 15 residues. CDR3 sequence reads: CASAIGQGTYEKLFF. CDR3 bases: TGTGCCAGCGCAATTGGACAGGGGACATATGAAAAACTGTTTTTT.

The rearrangement joins TRBV4-1 to TRBJ1-3; the D is unclear. The germline gives CDR1 MGHRA, CDR2 YSYEKL. This CDR3 spans 15 amino acids. The V end lost 0 bases, the J end lost 0 bases, and 6 bases lay between the germline ends. The CDR3 region is CASSQEADSGNTIYF. The CDR3 region has the DNA TGCGCCAGCAGCCAAGAGGCGGACTCTGGAAACACCATATATTTT.

CDR3 region: CASSWSGGNTGELFF. The CDR3 DNA is TGCGCCAGCAGCTGGTCGGGAGGGAACACCGGGGAGCTGTTTTTT. This chain links TRBV5-1 with TRBJ2-2, with 7 bases that match TRBD2. CDR1 and CDR2 (germline): SGHRS, YFSETQ. This CDR3 contains 15 residues. The J segment lost 1 base and the V segment lost 3 bases, leaving 3 bases of the junction unmatched.

The gene calls are TRBV12-3 or TRBV12-4 and TRBJ1-6; D call uncertain. V dropped 6 bases and J dropped 6 bases, with 6 bases sitting between them. This CDR3 spans 12 amino acids. The CDR3 nucleotides read TGTGCCAGCAGCCTAATTAATTCACCCCTCCACTTT. This codes for CASSLINSPLHF.